This T cell receptor (beta chain) was profiled in a study of blood T cell repertoires in COVID-19. V lost 1 base to trimming and J lost 1 base, with 11 bases between them. The germline CDR1 and CDR2 sequences are SGHRS and YFSETQ. This CDR3 contains 15 residues. Measured with immunoSEQ multiplex PCR; TCRdb has only the in-frame clones, and not every one. The repertoire holds about 14,000 clones, about 90% seen once, with around 21% in the top ten. The TCR sequence derives from a human donor with active COVID-19. The donor label of this sample is uncertain. The sequenced material came from peripheral blood. The rearrangement links TRBV5-1 to TRBJ1-2; weak D call: TRBD1 (6 bases). CDR3 in DNA: TGCGCCAGCAGCTTGTCGGGCAGGGGTAACTATGGCTACACCTTC. Translating it yields CASSLSGRGNYGYTF. The entire variable domain, with the rest obtained from reference TRBV5-1 and TRBJ1-2, is as follows: KAGVTQTPRYLIKTRGQQVTLSCSPISGHRSVSWYQQTPGQGLQFLFEYFSETQRNKGNFPGRFSGRQFSNSRSEMNVSTLELGDSALYLCASSLSGRGNYGYTFGSGTRLTVV.